Below, 18 T cell receptor beta chains from the same sample are listed, as sequenced in a study of blood T cell repertoires in COVID-19. The repertoire was sequenced with immunoSEQ multiplex PCR; TCRdb's copy has only in-frame clones and lacks some. Of 370,000 or so clones listed, about four fifths are singletons. Sequenced material: peripheral blood. These receptors were collected from a human donor with acute or convalescent COVID-19. The donor label of this sample is uncertain.

The gene calls are TRBV5-4 and TRBJ1-2, with no clear D. CDR1 SGHNT and CDR2 YYREEE come from the germline V gene (reference sequence). Trimming cost V 1 base and J 4 bases, with 14 bases left between them. This CDR3 has 15 amino acids. The CDR3 DNA is TGTGCCAGCAGCTTGACGGGGTCTTTAAGCTATGGCTACACCTTC. The encoded protein is CASSLTGSLSYGYTF.

V usage is TRBV4-2 and J usage is TRBJ1-6; D is perhaps TRBD1 (5 bases). Between the trimmed V and J ends, which lost 6 bases and 10 bases, there was a span of 22 bases. Germline lookup yields CDR1 LGHNA and CDR2 YNFKEQ. The CDR3 runs to 16 residues. CDR3 loop: CASRRLGAGVQSPLHF. The CDR3 nucleotides read TGTGCCAGCAGACGCTTAGGAGCGGGGGTACAATCACCCCTCCACTTT.

The chain couples TRBV5-1 to TRBJ1-4, with 9 bases that match TRBD1. There are 16 residues in the CDR3. The V gene end was trimmed by 0 bases and the J gene end by 5 bases; junction bases not matched to a gene: 5. CDR1 and CDR2 from the germline V gene are SGHRS and YFSETQ. This CDR3 is CASSLVPDRGNEKLFF. CDR3 DNA sequence: TGCGCCAGCAGCTTGGTGCCGGACAGGGGAAATGAAAAACTGTTTTTT.

The genes are TRBV30 and TRBJ2-5, with D possibly being TRBD1 (6 bases). CDR1 and CDR2 from the germline V gene are GTSNPN and SVGIG (reference sequence). V gave up 4 bases and J gave up 6 bases, with 18 bases separating them. The CDR3 loop spans 14 amino acids. The CDR3 loop is CAWITQGYGQTQYF. The CDR3 region has the DNA TGTGCCTGGATCACCCAGGGGTACGGACAGACCCAGTACTTC.

This chain joins TRBV5-1 and TRBJ1-1; 10 nucleotides match TRBD1. Per germline, CDR1 SGHRS and CDR2 YFSETQ. With V trimmed by 3 bases and J by 1 base, 9 bases remained unmatched. This CDR3 comprises 17 residues. CDR3 loop: CASSYLRTGGRNTEAFF. CDR3 nucleotide sequence: TGCGCCAGCAGCTACCTAAGGACAGGGGGAAGGAACACTGAAGCTTTCTTT.

This rearrangement joins TRBV19 to TRBJ1-5, with 7 bases that match TRBD1. This CDR3 is built from 13 residues. The germline CDR1 and CDR2 sequences are LNHDA and SQIVND (reference sequence). V lost 9 bases and J lost 6; bases outside the gene matches: 8. CDR3 nucleotides: TGTGCCAGGAGAGGACAGGTCGGTCAGCCCCAGCATTTT. This codes for CARRGQVGQPQHF.

The chain recombines TRBV19 with TRBJ1-1; D is unclear. V was cut by 0 bases and J by 7 bases, with 6 bases left in between. CDR3 length: 12 amino acids. Germline V gives CDR1 LNHDA, CDR2 SQIVND (reference sequence). The CDR3 DNA reads as TGTGCCAGTAGTATAGATCAGCGTGAAGCTTTCTTT. It codes for CASSIDQREAFF.

The chain recombines TRBV3-1 (or the pseudogene TRBV3-2) with TRBJ1-2; D may be TRBD1 (5 bases). CDR1 LGHDT and CDR2 YNNKEL come from the germline V gene (reference sequence). Deletions cut 0 bases from V and 3 bases from J, with 20 bases between. The CDR3 covers 18 residues. The CDR3 nucleotides are TGTGCCAGCAGCCAAGACAGAACTTTGGGCAGGGCTTACTATGGCTACACCTTC. Translated, it gives CASSQDRTLGRAYYGYTF.

The chain joins TRBV5-6 to TRBJ1-6; weak D call: TRBD1 (6 bases). V shed 4 bases and J shed 8 bases, with 22 bases lying between them. The CDR3 has 17 amino acids. The germline V gene encodes CDR1 SGHDT and CDR2 YYEEEE. This CDR3 reads CASSPLTGSVEDSPLHF. The DNA of the CDR3 is TGTGCCAGCAGCCCTTTAACAGGGTCGGTAGAAGATTCACCCCTCCACTTT.

This rearrangement joins TRBV3-1 (or the pseudogene TRBV3-2) to TRBJ1-4; TRBD1 might be the D (6 bases). V was cut by 4 bases and J by 3 bases, with 9 bases left in between. Germline values: CDR1 LGHDT, CDR2 YNNKEL (reference sequence). The CDR3 spans 14 residues. In nucleotides, the CDR3 is TGTGCCAGCAGCCTTCGACAGGCTAATGAAAAACTGTTTTTT. It encodes CASSLRQANEKLFF.

The gene calls are TRBV30 and TRBJ2-1; D uncertain. Trimming took off 5 bases at V and 3 bases at J, with 5 bases between the two ends. The germline V gene has CDR1 GTSNPN and CDR2 SVGIG (reference sequence). This CDR3 is built from 11 residues. This CDR3 reads CAWEYYNEQFF. As DNA, the CDR3 is TGTGCCTGGGAATACTACAATGAGCAGTTCTTC.

The rearrangement uses TRBV15 and TRBJ1-1, with D unresolved. The CDR3 length is 12 residues. Trimming removed 6 bases at V and 5 bases at J, with 10 bases between. CDR1 LNHNV and CDR2 YYDKDF come from the germline V gene (reference sequence). The CDR3 is CATSNLRTEAFF. In nucleotides, the CDR3 is TGTGCCACCAGTAATTTGAGGACTGAAGCTTTCTTT.

This sequence joins TRBV2 and TRBJ2-7, with 8 bases aligning to TRBD2. CDR1 and CDR2 from the germline V gene are SNHLY and FYNNEI. There are 15 residues in the CDR3. V was pared by 6 bases and J by 1 base, with 8 bases of the junction left unmatched. CDR3 in amino acids: CASSVPGTRSYEQYF. CDR3 nucleotides: TGTGCCAGCAGCGTACCAGGGACTAGATCCTACGAGCAGTACTTC.

The J gene is TRBJ1-1, the V gene TRBV3-1 (or the pseudogene TRBV3-2); the D is unclear. V dropped 1 base and J dropped 5 bases, with 8 bases sitting between them. CDR3 length: 13 residues. The V gene's germline CDR1 is LGHDT and CDR2 YNNKEL (reference sequence). The CDR3 reads CASSQVQWTEAFF. The CDR3 region has the DNA TGTGCCAGCAGCCAAGTACAGTGGACTGAAGCTTTCTTT.

V usage is TRBV5-1 and J usage is TRBJ1-1; TRBD1 might be the D (5 bases). The germline V gene encodes CDR1 SGHRS and CDR2 YFSETQ. The CDR3 spans 14 residues. V lost 3 bases to trimming and J lost 1 base, with 10 bases between them. In DNA, the CDR3 is TGCGCCAGCAGCTGGACACAGGAGAACACTGAAGCTTTCTTT. Its protein product is CASSWTQENTEAFF.

The genes are TRBV4-1 and TRBJ2-5, with D possibly being TRBD2 (6 bases). CDR1 is MGHRA, CDR2 YSYEKL, per germline. The V gene lost 1 base and the J gene lost 3 bases, with 9 bases spanning the gap. The CDR3 length is 14 residues. CDR3 DNA sequence: TGCGCCAGCAGCCAAGTTGGGAGGAAAGAGACCCAGTACTTC. Translation: CASSQVGRKETQYF.

The V gene is TRBV6-6, the J gene TRBJ2-1, with D possibly matching TRBD1 (6 bases). The germline V gene encodes CDR1 MNHNY and CDR2 SVGAGI (reference sequence). This CDR3 has 16 residues. V lost 6 bases and J 2 bases, leaving 17 bases between the germline ends. The CDR3 DNA reads as TGTGCCAGCAGGCTGCTTGGGGGCGAAACCTACAATGAGCAGTTCTTC. Translation: CASRLLGGETYNEQFF.

The count of this clone is one. The chain couples TRBV2 to TRBJ1-2; possible D gene TRBD1, 5 bases. The CDR3 runs to 13 residues. Germline V gene sequence: CDR1 SNHLY, CDR2 FYNNEI. V gave up 3 bases and J gave up 4 bases, with 9 bases separating them. CDR3 DNA sequence: TGTGCCAGCAGTGACCAGGGAAGCTATGGCTACACCTTC. It is translated as CASSDQGSYGYTF.